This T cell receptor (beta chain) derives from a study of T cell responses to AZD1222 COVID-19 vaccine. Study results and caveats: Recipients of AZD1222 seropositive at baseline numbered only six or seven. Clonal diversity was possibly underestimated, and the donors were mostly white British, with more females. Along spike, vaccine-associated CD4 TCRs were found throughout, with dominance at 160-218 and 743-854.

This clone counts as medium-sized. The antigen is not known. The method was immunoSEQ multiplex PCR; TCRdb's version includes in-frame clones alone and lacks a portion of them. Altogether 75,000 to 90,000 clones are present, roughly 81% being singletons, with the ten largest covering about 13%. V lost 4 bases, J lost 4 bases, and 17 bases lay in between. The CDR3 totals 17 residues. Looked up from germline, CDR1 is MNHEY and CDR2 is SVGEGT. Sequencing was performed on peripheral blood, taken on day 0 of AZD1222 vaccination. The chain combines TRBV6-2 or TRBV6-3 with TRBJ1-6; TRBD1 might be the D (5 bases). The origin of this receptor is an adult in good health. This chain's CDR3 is CASSSGTRQSYNSPLHF. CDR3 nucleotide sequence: TGTGCCAGCAGTTCCGGGACTAGACAGAGTTATAATTCACCCCTCCACTTT.